Below are 17 T cell receptor beta chains sequenced from a single sample in a study of T cells in Graves' hyperthyroidism and ophthalmopathy. There were TCR beta CDR3 regions amplified from RNA transcripts. The HTBI primer set served for first-round RT-PCR of the TCR CDR3. TCRdb re-called the multiplex PCR reads through MiXCR, storing one row per CDR3 protein. The sample has fewer than 650,000 distinct CDR3 sequences, roughly 14% seen once. The sequencing sample was made of blood. These receptors were taken from a middle-aged woman with Graves' ophthalmopathy.

The chain combines TRBV28 with TRBJ2-2, with TRBD2 as a possible D gene (5 bases). Germline V lookup: CDR1 MDHEN, CDR2 SYDVKM. Trimming took off 1 base at V and 5 bases at J, with 8 bases between the two ends. The CDR3 runs 14 residues. CDR3 sequence: CASSLYRGTGELFF. In DNA form, the CDR3 reads TGTGCCAGCAGTTTATATCGCGGGACCGGGGAGCTGTTTTTT.

The V and J genes are TRBV14 and TRBJ1-1; TRBD1 might be the D (5 bases). V shed 6 bases and J shed 3 bases, with 26 bases lying between them. The length of the CDR3 is 18 residues. Per germline, CDR1 SGHDN and CDR2 FVKESK. The CDR3 sequence: CASRPEHYDRSRDTEAFF. The DNA of the CDR3 is TGTGCCAGCAGGCCCGAACACTATGACCGTTCCAGGGACACTGAAGCTTTCTTT.

V is TRBV28 and J is TRBJ2-7; D might be TRBD2 (6 bases). This CDR3 is 15 amino acids long. Germline V gives CDR1 MDHEN, CDR2 SYDVKM. Trimming took 4 bases from V and 4 from J, leaving 17 bases between them. The CDR3 bases are TGTGCCAGCAGTTCTCCCCGGGCGGGGAGTTACGAGCAGTACTTC. It translates to CASSSPRAGSYEQYF.

This clonotype was counted many times. The CDR3 spells CASSLDIGAEAFF. The CDR3 bases are TGCGCCAGCAGCCTCGATATCGGAGCTGAAGCTTTCTTT. The V call is TRBV4-3, the J call TRBJ1-1; D is unresolved. The germline V gene has CDR1 LGHNA and CDR2 YSLEER. CDR3 length equals 13 residues. Trimming removed 4 bases at V and 6 bases at J, with 12 bases between.

This clonotype has a count of ten or more. This sequence joins TRBV28 and TRBJ1-2; D is perhaps TRBD1 (5 bases). Germline values: CDR1 MDHEN, CDR2 SYDVKM. The CDR3 consists of 15 residues. Trimming pared 4 bases from V and 6 bases from J, leaving 18 bases between. The chain's CDR3 is CASSSSPGSLDGYTF. The CDR3 bases are TGTGCCAGCAGTTCCTCTCCAGGGTCGCTGGATGGCTACACCTTC.

This clonotype was observed a handful of times. This sequence joins TRBV7-9 and TRBJ1-2; D gene unclear. The CDR3 runs 15 residues. Trimming pared 2 bases from V and 2 bases from J, leaving 12 bases between. The germline V gene has CDR1 SEHNR and CDR2 FQNEAQ (reference sequence). The CDR3 DNA is TGTGCCAGCAGCTTATATGGAGTTCAGAACTATGGCTACACCTTC. It codes for CASSLYGVQNYGYTF.

This clonotype was recorded many times. This sequence joins TRBV6-2 or TRBV6-3 and TRBJ1-1; no reliable D call. The germline V gene encodes CDR1 MNHEY and CDR2 SVGEGT. The V and J ends lost 7 bases and 4 bases respectively, with 16 bases between them. This CDR3 comprises 14 residues. CDR3 sequence: CASTKAARPTEAFF. The CDR3 nucleotides read TGTGCCAGCACCAAAGCTGCCCGTCCCACTGAAGCTTTCTTT.

The chain has TRBV28 and TRBJ1-1; the match to TRBD1 covers 7 bases. Trimming cost V 5 bases and J 4 bases; bases outside gene matches: 10. The germline V gene encodes CDR1 MDHEN and CDR2 SYDVKM. The CDR3 totals 15 residues. For the CDR3, the DNA is TGTGCCAGCAGTGCCTCTCGACAGGGTGGCACTGAAGCTTTCTTT. Protein product: CASSASRQGGTEAFF.

This clonotype was seen at least ten times. V usage is TRBV7-2 and J usage is TRBJ2-5; 13 bases fit TRBD2. The junction had 23 bases not matched to a gene; V was cut back by 6 bases and J by 1 base. Germline-derived CDR1 and CDR2 are SGHTA and FQGNSA. The CDR3 runs 22 residues. In DNA, the CDR3 is TGTGCCAGCAGACCCCATAGCTCCCGCGGGACTAGCGGGGCGGAAGGCCAAGAGACCCAGTACTTC. As protein: CASRPHSSRGTSGAEGQETQYF.

Details on this clonotype: Compared with germline, one end of the junction differs, possibly owing to a read error. This rearrangement joins TRBV13 to TRBJ2-2; TRBD1 matches at 7 bases. From germline, CDR1 is PRHDT and CDR2 FYEKMQ (reference sequence). The CDR3 consists of 15 residues. The CDR3 is CASSPRQGTAGELLF. CDR3 DNA: TGTGCCAGCAGCCCGCGACAGGGTACCGCCGGGGAGCTGCTTTTT.

This clonotype was seen at least ten times. This chain uses TRBV19 with TRBJ1-1; D is possibly TRBD1 (6 bases). V lost 4 bases to trimming and J lost 2 bases, with 11 bases between them. Germline values: CDR1 LNHDA, CDR2 SQIVND (reference sequence). CDR3 size: 14 residues. Written as DNA, the CDR3 is TGTGCCAGTAGTAATCAGGGGCTAAACACTGAAGCTTTCTTT. Protein product: CASSNQGLNTEAFF.

This clonotype was observed at least ten times. This chain links TRBV6-2 or TRBV6-3 with TRBJ2-7; possibly TRBD1 for D (5 bases). Germline V gene lookup returns CDR1 MNHEY and CDR2 SVGEGT. The V gene lost 8 bases and the J gene lost 0 bases, with 17 bases spanning the gap. The CDR3 sequence is 15 residues long. For the CDR3, the DNA is TGTGCCAGCTCCTTGGGGCCGCCCGCCTCCTACGAGCAGTACTTC. As protein: CASSLGPPASYEQYF.

This clonotype was found many times. The gene calls are TRBV6-2 or TRBV6-3 and TRBJ2-5; D gene uncertain. Germline V gene lookup returns CDR1 MNHEY and CDR2 SVGEGT. The CDR3 is 12 residues long. V lost 7 bases and J 5 bases, leaving 11 bases between the germline ends. The CDR3 DNA sequence: TGTGCCAGCACGGGCATCGGGGAGACCCAGTACTTC. Translated: CASTGIGETQYF.

This clonotype was seen at least ten times. The chain is built from TRBV28 and TRBJ1-2, with no clear D. The length of the CDR3 is 13 residues. V was trimmed by 6 bases and J by 8 bases, leaving 16 bases between them. CDR1 is MDHEN and CDR2 is SYDVKM in the germline V gene. The CDR3 spells CASSLAPKRGYTF. As DNA, the CDR3 is TGTGCCAGCAGCTTGGCCCCCAAACGGGGCTACACCTTC.

This clonotype was counted at least ten times. This sequence joins TRBV28 and TRBJ2-7; possible D gene TRBD2, 5 bases. The CDR3 length is 11 residues. CDR1 and CDR2 from the germline V gene are MDHEN and SYDVKM. V was trimmed by 2 bases and J by 7 bases, leaving 6 bases between them. The CDR3 region is CASSLKREQYF. The CDR3 DNA reads as TGTGCCAGCAGTTTAAAGCGGGAGCAGTACTTC.

The table lists this clonotype with many counts. The rearrangement uses TRBV12-3 or TRBV12-4 and TRBJ1-1, with a possible D match to TRBD1 (5 bases). V lost 5 bases, J lost 7 bases, and 11 bases lay in between. The CDR3 is 12 residues long. The CDR3 sequence is CASSPQGIEAFF. DNA of the CDR3: TGTGCCAGCAGTCCCCAGGGAATTGAAGCTTTCTTT.

This clonotype has ten or more counts. The chain combines TRBV2 with TRBJ2-7; perhaps TRBD2 as D (5 bases). The germline V gene has CDR1 SNHLY and CDR2 FYNNEI. The ends were cut back, 8 bases at V and 6 bases at J, with 20 bases in the middle. The CDR3 is 14 residues long. For the CDR3, the DNA is TGTGCCAGCCGGGCGGGTAAGGTCCTAGCCGAGCAGTACTTC. Translation: CASRAGKVLAEQYF.